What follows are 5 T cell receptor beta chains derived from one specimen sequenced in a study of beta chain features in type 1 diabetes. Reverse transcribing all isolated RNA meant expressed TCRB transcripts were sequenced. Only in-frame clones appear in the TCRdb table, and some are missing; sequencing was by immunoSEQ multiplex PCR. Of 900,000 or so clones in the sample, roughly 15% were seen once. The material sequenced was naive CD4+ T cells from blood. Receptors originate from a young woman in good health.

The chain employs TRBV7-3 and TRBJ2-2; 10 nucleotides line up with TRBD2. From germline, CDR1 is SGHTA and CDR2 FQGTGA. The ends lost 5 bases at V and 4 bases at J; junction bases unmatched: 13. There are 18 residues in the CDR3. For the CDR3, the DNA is TGTGCCAGCAGCCCCCGGCTAGCGGGAGTTACTGGCACCGGGGAGCTGTTTTTT. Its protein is CASSPRLAGVTGTGELFF. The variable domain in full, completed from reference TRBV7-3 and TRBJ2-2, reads GAGVSQTPSNKVTEKGKYVELRCDPISGHTALYWYRQSLGQGPEFLIYFQGTGAADDSGLPNDRFFAVRPEGSVSTLKIQRTERGDSAVYLCASSPRLAGVTGTGELFFGEGSRLTVL.

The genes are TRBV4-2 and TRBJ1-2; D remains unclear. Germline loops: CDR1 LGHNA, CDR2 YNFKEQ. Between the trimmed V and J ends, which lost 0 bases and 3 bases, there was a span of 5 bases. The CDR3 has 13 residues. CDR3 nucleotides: TGTGCCAGCAGCCAAGAGCAATACTATGGCTACACCTTC. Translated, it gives CASSQEQYYGYTF.

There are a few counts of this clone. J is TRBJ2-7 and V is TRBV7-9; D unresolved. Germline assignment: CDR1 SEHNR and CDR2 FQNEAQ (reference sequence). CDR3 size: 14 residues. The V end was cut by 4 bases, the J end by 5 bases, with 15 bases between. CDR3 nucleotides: TGTGCCAGCAGCTCGGTGGGCCGGATAGACGAGCAGTACTTC. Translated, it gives CASSSVGRIDEQYF.

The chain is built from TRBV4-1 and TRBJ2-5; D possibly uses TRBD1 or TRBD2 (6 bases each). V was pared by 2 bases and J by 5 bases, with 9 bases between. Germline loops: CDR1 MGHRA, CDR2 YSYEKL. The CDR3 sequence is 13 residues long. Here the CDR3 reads CASSQLGGETQYF. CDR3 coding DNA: TGCGCCAGCAGCCAACTCGGGGGCGAGACCCAGTACTTC.

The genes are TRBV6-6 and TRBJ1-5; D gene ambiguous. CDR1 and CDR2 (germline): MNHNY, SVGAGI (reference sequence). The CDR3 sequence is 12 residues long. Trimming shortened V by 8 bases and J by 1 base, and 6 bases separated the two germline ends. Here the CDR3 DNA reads TGTGCCAGCTCCCCGAGCAATCAGCCCCAGCATTTT. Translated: CASSPSNQPQHF.